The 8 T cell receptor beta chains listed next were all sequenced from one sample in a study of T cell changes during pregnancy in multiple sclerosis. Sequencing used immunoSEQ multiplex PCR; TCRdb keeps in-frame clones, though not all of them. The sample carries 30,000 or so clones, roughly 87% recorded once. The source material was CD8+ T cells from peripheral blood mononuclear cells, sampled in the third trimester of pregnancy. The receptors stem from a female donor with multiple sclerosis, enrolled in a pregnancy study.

The CDR3 spells CASSRTGTTSYEQYF. Written as DNA, the CDR3 is TGTGCCAGCAGTCGAACCGGGACTACTTCCTACGAGCAGTACTTC. V is TRBV5-6 and J is TRBJ2-7; 7 nucleotides line up with TRBD2. Germline lookup yields CDR1 SGHDT and CDR2 YYEEEE. V trimming: 5 bases; J trimming: 1 base; junction bases outside the gene matches: 9. CDR3 length: 15 residues.

CDR3 nucleotide sequence: TGCGCCAGCAGCTTGACCTCGACTAGCGGCAATGAGCAGTTCTTC. Translation gives CASSLTSTSGNEQFF. This chain uses TRBV5-1 with TRBJ2-1, with TRBD2 matching over 9 bases. The germline CDR1 and CDR2 sequences are SGHRS and YFSETQ. The CDR3 covers 15 residues. The trim removed 1 base at V and 6 bases at J, leaving 5 bases unmatched.

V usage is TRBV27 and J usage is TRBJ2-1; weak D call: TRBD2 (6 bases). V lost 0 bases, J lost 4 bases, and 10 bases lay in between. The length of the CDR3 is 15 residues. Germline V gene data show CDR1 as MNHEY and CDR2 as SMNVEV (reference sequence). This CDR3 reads CASSLSVAVYNEQFF. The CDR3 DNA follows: TGTGCCAGCAGTTTATCGGTAGCGGTGTACAATGAGCAGTTCTTC.

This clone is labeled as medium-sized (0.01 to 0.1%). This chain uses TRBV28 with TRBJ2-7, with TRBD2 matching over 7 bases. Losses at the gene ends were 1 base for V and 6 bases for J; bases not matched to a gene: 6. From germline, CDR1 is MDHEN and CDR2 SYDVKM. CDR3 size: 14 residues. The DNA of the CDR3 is TGTGCCAGCAGTTTATTGGGGGAGGGCCGCGAGCAGTACTTC. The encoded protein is CASSLLGEGREQYF.

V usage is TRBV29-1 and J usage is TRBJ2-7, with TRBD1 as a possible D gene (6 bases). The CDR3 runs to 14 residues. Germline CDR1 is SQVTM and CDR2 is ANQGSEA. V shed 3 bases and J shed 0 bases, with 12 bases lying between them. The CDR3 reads CSVDSGEGSYEQYF. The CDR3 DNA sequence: TGCAGCGTTGATTCAGGGGAAGGCTCCTACGAGCAGTACTTC.

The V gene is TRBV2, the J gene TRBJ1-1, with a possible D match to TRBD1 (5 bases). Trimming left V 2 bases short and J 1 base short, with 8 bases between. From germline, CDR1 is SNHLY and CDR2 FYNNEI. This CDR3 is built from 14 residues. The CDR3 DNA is TGTGCCAGCAGTGAACCAGGGCGGAACACTGAAGCTTTCTTT. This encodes CASSEPGRNTEAFF.

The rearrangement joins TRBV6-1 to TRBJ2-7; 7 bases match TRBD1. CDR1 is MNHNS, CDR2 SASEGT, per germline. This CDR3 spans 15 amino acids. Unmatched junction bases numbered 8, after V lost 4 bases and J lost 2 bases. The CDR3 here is CASSAGGRTTYEQYF. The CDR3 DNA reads TGTGCCAGCAGTGCAGGGGGACGGACCACCTACGAGCAGTACTTC.

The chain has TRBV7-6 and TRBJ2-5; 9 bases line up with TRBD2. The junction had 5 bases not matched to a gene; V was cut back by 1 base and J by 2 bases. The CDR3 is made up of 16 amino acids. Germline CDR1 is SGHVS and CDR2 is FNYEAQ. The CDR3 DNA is TGTGCCAGCAGCTTAGAGGCAGCGGGAGGACAAGAGACCCAGTACTTC. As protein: CASSLEAAGGQETQYF.